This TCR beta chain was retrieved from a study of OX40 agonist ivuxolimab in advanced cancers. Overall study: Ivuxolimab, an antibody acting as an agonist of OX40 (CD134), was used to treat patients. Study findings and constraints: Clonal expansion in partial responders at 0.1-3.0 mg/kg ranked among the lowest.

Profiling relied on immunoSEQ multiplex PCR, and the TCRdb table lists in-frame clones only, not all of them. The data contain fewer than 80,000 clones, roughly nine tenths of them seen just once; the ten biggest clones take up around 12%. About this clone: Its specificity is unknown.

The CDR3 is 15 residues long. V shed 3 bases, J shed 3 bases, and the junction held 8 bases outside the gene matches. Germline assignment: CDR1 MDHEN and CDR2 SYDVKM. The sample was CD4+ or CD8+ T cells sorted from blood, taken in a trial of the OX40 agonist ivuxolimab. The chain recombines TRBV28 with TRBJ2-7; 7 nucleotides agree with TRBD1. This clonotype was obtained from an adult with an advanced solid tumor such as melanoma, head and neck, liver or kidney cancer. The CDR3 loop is CASSFYSGGGYEQYF. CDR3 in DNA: TGTGCCAGCAGTTTCTATTCAGGGGGTGGCTACGAGCAGTACTTC.